This T cell receptor beta chain was sequenced during a study of T cells after posttransplantation cyclophosphamide. Study outcomes and limitations: Donor CD8+ memory clones often dominated recipient blood repertoires at later times. Recipient CMV seropositivity and CMV reactivation strongly tracked TRB clonality. Tissue-infiltrating T cells from skin or gut overlapped little with blood T cells.

Busulfan-fludarabine conditioning, marrow transplant, and cyclophosphamide on days +3 and +4 were administered. This clone was found many times. What it recognizes is unknown. Trimming left V 4 bases short and J 0 bases short, with 8 bases between. The CDR3 totals 14 residues. From germline, CDR1 is SGHTA and CDR2 FQGNSA. TCRdb's copy holds only in-frame clones and misses some; the assay was immunoSEQ multiplex PCR. The profile covers 10,000 to 13,000 clones, none occurring a single time. The rearrangement joins TRBV7-2 to TRBJ2-3; a possible D gene is TRBD2 (6 bases). The sequence was collected from a female patient aged 40 to 55 who received an allogeneic stem cell transplant from a related donor, was CMV-positive, and had no GVHD. The graft donor may have contributed some T cells. The sample was PBMCs, taken after allogeneic stem cell transplant with posttransplant cyclophosphamide. CDR3 DNA: TGTGCCAGCAGCTCAAGCGGGAGCACAGATACGCAGTATTTT. Protein sequence: CASSSSGSTDTQYF.